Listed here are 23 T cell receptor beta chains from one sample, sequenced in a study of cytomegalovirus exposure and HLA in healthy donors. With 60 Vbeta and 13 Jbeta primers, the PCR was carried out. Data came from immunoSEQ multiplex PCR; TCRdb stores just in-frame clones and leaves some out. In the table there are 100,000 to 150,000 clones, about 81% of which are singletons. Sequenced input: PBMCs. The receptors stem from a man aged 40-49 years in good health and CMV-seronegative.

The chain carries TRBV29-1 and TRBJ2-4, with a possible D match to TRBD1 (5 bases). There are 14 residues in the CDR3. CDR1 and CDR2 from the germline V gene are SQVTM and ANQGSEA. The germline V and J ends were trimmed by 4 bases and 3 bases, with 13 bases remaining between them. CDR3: CSVAGLVGKNIQYF. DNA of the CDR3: TGCAGCGTTGCAGGGCTAGTAGGCAAAAACATTCAGTACTTC.

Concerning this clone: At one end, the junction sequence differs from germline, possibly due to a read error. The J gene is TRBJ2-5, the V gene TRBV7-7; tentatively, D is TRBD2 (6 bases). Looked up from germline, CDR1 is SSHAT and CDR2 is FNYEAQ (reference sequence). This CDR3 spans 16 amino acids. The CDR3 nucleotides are TGTGCTAGCAGTCCAACGACGCTAGCGATCCAAGAGACCCAGTACTTC. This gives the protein CASSPTTLAIQETQYF. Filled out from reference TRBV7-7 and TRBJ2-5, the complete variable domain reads GAGVSQSPRYKVTKRGQDVTLRCDPISSHATLYWYQQALGQGPEFLTYFNYEAQPDKSGLPSDRFSAERPEGSISTLTIQRTEQRDSAMYRCASSPTTLAIQETQYFGPGTRLLVL.

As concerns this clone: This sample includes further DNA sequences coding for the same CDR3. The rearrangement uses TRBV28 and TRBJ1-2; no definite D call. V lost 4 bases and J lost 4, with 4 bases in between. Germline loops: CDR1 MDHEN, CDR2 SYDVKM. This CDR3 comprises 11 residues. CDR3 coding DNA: TGTGCCAGCAGTTCGCGCTATGGCTACACCTTC. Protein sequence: CASSSRYGYTF.

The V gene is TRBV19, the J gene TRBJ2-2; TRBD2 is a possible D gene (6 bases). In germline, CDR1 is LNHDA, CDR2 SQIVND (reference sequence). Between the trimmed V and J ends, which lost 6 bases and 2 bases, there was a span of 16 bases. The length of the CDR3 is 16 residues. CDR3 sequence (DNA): TGTGCCAGTAGGATACCCGGGGGACTCAACACCGGGGAGCTGTTTTTT. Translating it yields CASRIPGGLNTGELFF.

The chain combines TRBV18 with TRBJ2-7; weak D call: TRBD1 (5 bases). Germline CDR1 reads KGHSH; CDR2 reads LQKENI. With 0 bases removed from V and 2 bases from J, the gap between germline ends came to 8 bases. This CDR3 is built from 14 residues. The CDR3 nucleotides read TGTGCCAGCTCACCACCAGGGGATGCCTACGAGCAGTACTTC. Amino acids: CASSPPGDAYEQYF.

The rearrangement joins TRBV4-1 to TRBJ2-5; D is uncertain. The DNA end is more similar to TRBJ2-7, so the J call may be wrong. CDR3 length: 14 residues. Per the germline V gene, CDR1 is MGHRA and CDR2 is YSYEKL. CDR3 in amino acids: CASSQPGISYEQYF. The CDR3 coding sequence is TGCGCCAGCAGCCAACCAGGAATCTCCTACGAGCAGTACTTC.

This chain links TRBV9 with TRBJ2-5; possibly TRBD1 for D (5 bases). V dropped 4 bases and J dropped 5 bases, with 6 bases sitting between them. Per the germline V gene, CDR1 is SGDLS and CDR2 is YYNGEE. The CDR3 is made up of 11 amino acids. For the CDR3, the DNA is TGTGCCAGCAGCCCAGGGGAGACCCAGTACTTC. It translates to CASSPGETQYF. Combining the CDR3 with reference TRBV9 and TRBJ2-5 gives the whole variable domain DSGVTQTPKHLITATGQRVTLRCSPRSGDLSVYWYQQSLDQGLQFLIQYYNGEERAKGNILERFSAQQFPDLHSELNLSSLELGDSALYFCASSPGETQYFGPGTRLLVL.

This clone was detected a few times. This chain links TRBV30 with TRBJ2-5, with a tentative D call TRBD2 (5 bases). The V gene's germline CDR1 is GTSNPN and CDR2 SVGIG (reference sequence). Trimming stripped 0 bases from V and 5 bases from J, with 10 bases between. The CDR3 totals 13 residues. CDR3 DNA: TGTGCCTGGAGTGTTAACCGCGGGGAGACCCAGTACTTC. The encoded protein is CAWSVNRGETQYF.

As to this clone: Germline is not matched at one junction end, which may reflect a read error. The CDR3 reads CSSSQNSGQGIGYTF. Here the CDR3 DNA reads TGTTCCAGCAGCCAAAATTCGGGACAGGGCATCGGCTACACCTTC. The chain carries TRBV7-9 and TRBJ1-2, with 9 positions matching TRBD1. Germline V gives CDR1 SEHNR, CDR2 FQNEAQ (reference sequence). The CDR3 is made up of 15 amino acids.

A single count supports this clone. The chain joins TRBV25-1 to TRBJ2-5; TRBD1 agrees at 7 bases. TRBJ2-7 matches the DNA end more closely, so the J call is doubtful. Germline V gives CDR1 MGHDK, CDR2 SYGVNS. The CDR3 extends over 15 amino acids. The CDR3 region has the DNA TGTGCCAGCAGTGAACCGGGACAGAGGACAAGCGAGCAGTACTTC. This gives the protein CASSEPGQRTSEQYF.

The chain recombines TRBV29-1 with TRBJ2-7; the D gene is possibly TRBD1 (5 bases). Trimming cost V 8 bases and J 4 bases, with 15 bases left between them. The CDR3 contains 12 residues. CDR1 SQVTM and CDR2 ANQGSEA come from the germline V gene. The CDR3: CSYRTGMYEQYF. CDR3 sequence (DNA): TGCAGCTATCGTACAGGAATGTACGAGCAGTACTTC.

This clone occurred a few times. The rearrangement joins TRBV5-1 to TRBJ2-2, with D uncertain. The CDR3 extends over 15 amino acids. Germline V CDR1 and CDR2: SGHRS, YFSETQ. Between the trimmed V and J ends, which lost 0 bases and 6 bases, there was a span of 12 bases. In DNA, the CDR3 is TGCGCCAGCAGCTTGGCGGCCAACGCGGCCGGGGAGCTGTTTTTT. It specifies CASSLAANAAGELFF.

Here the CDR3 reads CASSKDRALGYTF. The CDR3 DNA sequence: TGTGCCAGCAGCAAGGACAGGGCCCTTGGCTACACCTTC. The rearrangement links TRBV6-5 to TRBJ1-2; 8 bases are a match to TRBD1. Germline CDR1 MNHEY, CDR2 SVGAGI. This CDR3 has 13 amino acids. Trimming removed 6 bases from V and 7 bases from J; junction bases left unmatched: 7.

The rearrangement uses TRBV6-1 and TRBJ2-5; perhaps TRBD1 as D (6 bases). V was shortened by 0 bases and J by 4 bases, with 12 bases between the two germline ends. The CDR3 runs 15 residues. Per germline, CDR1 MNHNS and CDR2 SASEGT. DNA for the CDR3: TGTGCCAGCAGTGAAGCACAGGGTAAGGGAGAGACCCAGTACTTC. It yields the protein CASSEAQGKGETQYF.

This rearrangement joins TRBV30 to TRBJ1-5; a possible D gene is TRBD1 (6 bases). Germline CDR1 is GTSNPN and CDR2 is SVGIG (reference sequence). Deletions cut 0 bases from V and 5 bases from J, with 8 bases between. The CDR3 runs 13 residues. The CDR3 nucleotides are TGTGCCTGGAGTGTAAAGGGGGATCAGCCCCAGCATTTT. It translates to CAWSVKGDQPQHF.

The CDR3 nucleotides are TGTGCCAGCAGCGTAGCTACGGGATACGAGCAGTACTTC. The encoded protein is CASSVATGYEQYF. The chain combines TRBV9 with TRBJ2-7; D is possibly TRBD2 (5 bases). Germline assignment: CDR1 SGDLS and CDR2 YYNGEE. This CDR3 region has 13 residues. The V end was cut by 0 bases, the J end by 4 bases, with 8 bases between.

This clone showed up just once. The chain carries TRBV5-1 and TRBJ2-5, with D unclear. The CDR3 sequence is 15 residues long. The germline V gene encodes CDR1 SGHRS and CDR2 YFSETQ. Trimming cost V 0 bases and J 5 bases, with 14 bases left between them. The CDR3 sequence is CASSLALAPKETQYF. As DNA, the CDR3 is TGCGCCAGCAGCTTGGCCTTAGCACCCAAGGAGACCCAGTACTTC.

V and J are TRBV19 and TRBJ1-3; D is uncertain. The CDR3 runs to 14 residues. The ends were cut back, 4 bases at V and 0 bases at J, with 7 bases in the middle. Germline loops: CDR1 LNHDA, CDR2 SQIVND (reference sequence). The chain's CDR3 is CASSTLVSGNTIYF. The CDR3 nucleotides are TGTGCCAGTAGTACTCTAGTCTCTGGAAACACCATATATTTT. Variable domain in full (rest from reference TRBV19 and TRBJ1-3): DGGITQSPKYLFRKEGQNVTLSCEQNLNHDAMYWYRQDPGQGLRLIYYSQIVNDFQKGDIAEGYSVSREKKESFPLTVTSAQKNPTAFYLCASSTLVSGNTIYFGEGSWLTVV.

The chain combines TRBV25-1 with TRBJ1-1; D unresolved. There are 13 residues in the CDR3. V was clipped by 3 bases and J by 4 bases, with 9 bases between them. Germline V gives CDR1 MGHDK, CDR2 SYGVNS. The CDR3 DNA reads TGTGCCAGCAGTGACGACTGGCGCACTGAAGCTTTCTTT. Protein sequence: CASSDDWRTEAFF.

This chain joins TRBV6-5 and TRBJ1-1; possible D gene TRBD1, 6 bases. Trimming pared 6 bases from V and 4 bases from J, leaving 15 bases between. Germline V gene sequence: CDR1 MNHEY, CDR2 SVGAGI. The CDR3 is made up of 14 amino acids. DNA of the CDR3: TGTGCCAGCAGCCCCAACAGGGTCGGCACTGAAGCTTTCTTT. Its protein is CASSPNRVGTEAFF.

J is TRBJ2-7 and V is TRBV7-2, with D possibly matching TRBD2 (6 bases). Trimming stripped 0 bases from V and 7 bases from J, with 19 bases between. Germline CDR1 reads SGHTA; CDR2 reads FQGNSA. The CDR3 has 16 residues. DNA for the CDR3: TGTGCCAGCAGCTTAGCGGCTGGCGGGACCGTTTGGGAGCAGTACTTC. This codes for CASSLAAGGTVWEQYF.

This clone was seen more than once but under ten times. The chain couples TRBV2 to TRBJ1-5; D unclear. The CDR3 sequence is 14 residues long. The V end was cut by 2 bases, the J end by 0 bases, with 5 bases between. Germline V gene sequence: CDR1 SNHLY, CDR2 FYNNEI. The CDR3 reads CASSESSSNQPQHF. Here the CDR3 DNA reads TGTGCCAGCAGTGAATCTTCTAGCAATCAGCCCCAGCATTTT.

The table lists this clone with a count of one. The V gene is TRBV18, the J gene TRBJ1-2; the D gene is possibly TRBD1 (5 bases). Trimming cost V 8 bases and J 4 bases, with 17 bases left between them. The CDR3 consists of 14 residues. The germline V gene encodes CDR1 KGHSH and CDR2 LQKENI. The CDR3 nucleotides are TGTGCCAGCCAACAAACGGGGGGTATCTATGGCTACACCTTC. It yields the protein CASQQTGGIYGYTF.